This entry concerns a single T cell receptor beta chain. What it binds is not known. This specimen belongs to a study of shared clonotypes between healthy human individuals. Study-level findings and limits: Having only a few donors restricted how much genetic and exposure-history diversity was captured.

The table came from immunoSEQ multiplex PCR; TCRdb's copy has only in-frame clones and leaves some out. The table shows about 2.4 million clones, with approximately 90% occurring only once. The sample was naive CD4+ T cells sorted from blood. Sample subset: CD45RA+ positively selected. This sequence was found in a man in his late teens or twenties in good health.

In DNA, the CDR3 is TGTGCCAGCAGCGACAGGGCTGGAAACACCATATATTTT. It codes for CASSDRAGNTIYF. This chain connects TRBV5-8 to TRBJ1-3, with TRBD1 matching over 7 bases. Germline V gene data show CDR1 as SGHTS and CDR2 as YDEGEE. Losses at the gene ends were 4 bases for V and 2 bases for J; bases not matched to a gene: 0. CDR3 length: 13 amino acids.